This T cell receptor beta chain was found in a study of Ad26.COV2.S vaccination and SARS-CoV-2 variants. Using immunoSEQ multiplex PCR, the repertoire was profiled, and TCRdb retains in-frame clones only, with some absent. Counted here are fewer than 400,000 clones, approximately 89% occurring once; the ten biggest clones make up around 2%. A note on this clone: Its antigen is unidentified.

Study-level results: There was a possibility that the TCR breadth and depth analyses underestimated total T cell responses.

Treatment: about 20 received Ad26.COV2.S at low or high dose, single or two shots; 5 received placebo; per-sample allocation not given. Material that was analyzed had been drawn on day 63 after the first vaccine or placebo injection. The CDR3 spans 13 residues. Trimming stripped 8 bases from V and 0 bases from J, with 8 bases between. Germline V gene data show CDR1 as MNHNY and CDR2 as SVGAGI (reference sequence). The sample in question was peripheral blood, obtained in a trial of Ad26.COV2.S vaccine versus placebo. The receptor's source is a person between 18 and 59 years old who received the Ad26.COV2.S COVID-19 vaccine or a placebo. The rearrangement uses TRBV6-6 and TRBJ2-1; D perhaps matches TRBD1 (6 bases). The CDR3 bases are TGTGCCAGCGCGGACAGCTCCTACAATGAGCAGTTCTTC. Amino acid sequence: CASADSSYNEQFF.